The entry below describes one T cell receptor beta chain. The antigen is undetermined. The CDR3 has 12 residues. V was clipped by 3 bases and J by 7 bases, with 9 bases between them. Assay used: immunoSEQ multiplex PCR; TCRdb lists only in-frame clones, some missing. Of over 100,000 clones in the sample, 90% are singletons; the top ten hold 6.9%. The record originates from a study of T cell responses to AZD1222 COVID-19 vaccine. Study background: Pooled in the analysis were second doses at about 4 or about 12 weeks.

Study-level points and caveats: The number of AZD1222 recipients seropositive at baseline was only 6 or 7.

This TCR was sampled from an adult in good health. The sequencing used peripheral blood, collected on day 0 of AZD1222 vaccination. The V gene is TRBV12-3 or TRBV12-4, the J gene TRBJ1-1; D gene unclear. CDR3 region: CASSFVGLEAFF. CDR3 nucleotide sequence: TGTGCCAGCAGTTTTGTTGGGCTTGAAGCTTTCTTT.